This T cell receptor (beta chain) was profiled in a study of T cells in Graves' hyperthyroidism and ophthalmopathy. Study context: Prior to any treatment, at the point of initial diagnosis, peripheral blood was collected.

The source material, RNA transcripts, was used to amplify TCR beta CDR3 regions. The HTBI set primed first-round TCR CDR3 RT-PCR. TCRdb fed the multiplex PCR reads into MiXCR, producing one record per CDR3 protein. In the table there are about 680,000 distinct CDR3 sequences, 35% of which are singletons. CDR3 size: 15 residues. CDR1 is LNHDA, CDR2 SQIVND, per germline (reference sequence). The V end lost 6 bases, the J end lost 0 bases, and 14 bases lay between the germline ends. This clonotype showed up many times. It was considered stable Graves' hyperthyroidism when ophthalmopathy did not progress within 18 months. The diagnostic basis comprised clinical symptoms, serum thyroxine and TRAb, thyroid ultrasound and orbital computed tomography. Fresh peripheral blood, roughly 10 ml, was the source of the PBMCs.

The origin of this receptor is a woman in her forties with Graves' hyperthyroidism. The sample comprised blood. This chain joins TRBV19 and TRBJ1-1; D might be TRBD1 (5 bases). CDR3 residues: CASRPERGMNTEAFF. CDR3 DNA: TGTGCCAGTAGGCCTGAAAGGGGCATGAACACTGAAGCTTTCTTT. Full variable domain (missing parts from reference TRBV19 and TRBJ1-1): DGGITQSPKYLFRKEGQNVTLSCEQNLNHDAMYWYRQDPGQGLRLIYYSQIVNDFQKGDIAEGYSVSREKKESFPLTVTSAQKNPTAFYLCASRPERGMNTEAFFGQGTRLTVV.